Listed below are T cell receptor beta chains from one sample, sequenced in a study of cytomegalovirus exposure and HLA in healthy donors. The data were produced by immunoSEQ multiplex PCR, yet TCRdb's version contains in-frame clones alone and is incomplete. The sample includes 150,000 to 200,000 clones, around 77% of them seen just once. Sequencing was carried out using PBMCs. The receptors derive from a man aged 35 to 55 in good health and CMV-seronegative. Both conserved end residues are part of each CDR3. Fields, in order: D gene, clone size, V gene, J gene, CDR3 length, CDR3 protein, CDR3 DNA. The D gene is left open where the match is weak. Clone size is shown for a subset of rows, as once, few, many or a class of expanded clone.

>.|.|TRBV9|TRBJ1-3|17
CASSVTEGQPGGNTIYF
TGTGCCAGCAGCGTAACGGAAGGACAGCCTGGTGGAAACACCATATATTTT
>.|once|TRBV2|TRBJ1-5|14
CASGGMESNQPQHF
TGTGCTAGTGGGGGGATGGAGAGCAATCAGCCCCAGCATTTT
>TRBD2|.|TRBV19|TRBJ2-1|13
CASSIATSGSQFF
TGTGCCAGTAGTATCGCGACTAGCGGGAGTCAGTTCTTC
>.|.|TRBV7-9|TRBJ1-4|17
CASSLGGYPRVEEKLFF
TGTGCCAGCAGCTTAGGCGGGTACCCCAGAGTTGAGGAAAAACTGTTTTTT
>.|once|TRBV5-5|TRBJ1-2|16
CASSSGSFLANYGYTF
TGTGCCAGCAGCTCGGGTTCTTTCTTAGCTAACTATGGCTACACCTTC
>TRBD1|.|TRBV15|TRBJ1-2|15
CATSRYSGTGSGYTF
TGTGCCACCAGCAGATACTCCGGGACAGGGAGCGGCTACACCTTC
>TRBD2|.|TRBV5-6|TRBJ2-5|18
CASSVDATSGSLRETQYF
TGTGCCAGCAGCGTAGATGCGACTAGCGGGAGTCTACGGGAGACCCAGTACTTC
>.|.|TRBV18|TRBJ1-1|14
CASSPSQRGYEAFF
TGTGCCAGCTCCCCAAGTCAAAGGGGCTATGAAGCTTTCTTT
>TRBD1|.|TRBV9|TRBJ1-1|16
CASSLPPDRADTEAFF
TGTGCCAGCAGCCTACCGCCCGACAGGGCCGACACTGAAGCTTTCTTT
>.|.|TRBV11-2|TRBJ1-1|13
CASSLAGVDRAFF
TGTGCCAGCAGCTTAGCCGGGGTTGATAGAGCTTTCTTT
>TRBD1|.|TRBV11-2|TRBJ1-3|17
CASSSEADRVFGNTIYF
TGTGCCAGCAGCTCCGAGGCCGACAGGGTCTTCGGAAACACCATATATTTT
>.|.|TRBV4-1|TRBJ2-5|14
CASSQKRGQETQYF
TGCGCCAGCAGCCAAAAACGGGGTCAAGAGACCCAGTACTTC
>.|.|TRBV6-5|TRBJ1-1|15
CASSYWASPGTEAFF
TGTGCCAGCAGTTACTGGGCCAGCCCTGGAACTGAAGCTTTCTTT
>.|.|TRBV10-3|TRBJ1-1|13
CAISDGNLYEAFF
TGTGCCATCAGTGACGGGAACCTATACGAAGCTTTCTTT
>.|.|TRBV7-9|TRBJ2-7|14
CASSRQGFSYEQYF
TGTGCCAGCAGCCGGCAGGGGTTTTCCTACGAGCAGTACTTC
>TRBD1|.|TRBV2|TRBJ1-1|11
CASSRDSQAFF
TGTGCCAGCAGTCGGGACAGCCAAGCTTTCTTT
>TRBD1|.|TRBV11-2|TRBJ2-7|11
CASLQGNEQYF
TGTGCCAGTCTACAGGGGAACGAGCAGTACTTC
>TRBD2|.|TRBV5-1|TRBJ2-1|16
CASRSGLAGTYNEQFF
TGCGCCAGCAGAAGCGGACTAGCGGGAACCTACAATGAGCAGTTCTTC
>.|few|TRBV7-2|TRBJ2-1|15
CASSLASLAYNEQFF
TGTGCCAGCAGCTTGGCTAGCCTTGCCTACAATGAGCAGTTCTTC
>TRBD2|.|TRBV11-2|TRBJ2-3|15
CASSLGSGSTDTQYF
TGTGCCAGCAGCTTAGGTAGCGGGAGCACAGATACGCAGTATTTT
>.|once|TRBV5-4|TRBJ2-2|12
CATFRVTGELFF
TGTGCCACATTCAGGGTAACCGGGGAGCTGTTTTTT
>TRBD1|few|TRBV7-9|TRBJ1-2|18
CASRPPPRTGGLAGGYTF
TGTGCCAGCAGGCCACCTCCTCGGACAGGGGGCTTAGCTGGAGGCTACACCTTC
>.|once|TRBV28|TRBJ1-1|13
CASSLTSYLEAFF
TGTGCCAGCAGTTTGACAAGTTATCTTGAAGCTTTCTTT
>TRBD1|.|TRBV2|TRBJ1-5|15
CASSEGTGGVQPQHF
TGTGCCAGCAGTGAAGGGACAGGGGGCGTTCAGCCCCAGCATTTT
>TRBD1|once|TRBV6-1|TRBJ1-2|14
CASSPRDSLYGYTF
TGTGCCAGCAGTCCGCGGGACAGTCTCTATGGCTACACCTTC
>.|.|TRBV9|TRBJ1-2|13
CASSVEGGYGYTF
TGTGCCAGCAGCGTAGAGGGGGGGTATGGCTACACCTTC
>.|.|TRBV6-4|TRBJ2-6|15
CASSGGGTGANVLTF
TGTGCCAGCAGTGGAGGGGGTACTGGGGCCAACGTCCTGACTTTC
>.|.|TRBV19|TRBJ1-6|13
CASSMTVNSPLHF
TGTGCCAGTAGTATGACAGTAAATTCACCCCTCCACTTT
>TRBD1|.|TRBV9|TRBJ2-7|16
CASSAGTGTLSYEQYF
TGTGCCAGCAGCGCCGGGACAGGTACCCTCTCCTACGAGCAGTACTTC
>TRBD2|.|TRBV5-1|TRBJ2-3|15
CASSWGAGASDTQYF
TGCGCCAGCAGCTGGGGAGCGGGAGCCTCAGATACGCAGTATTTT
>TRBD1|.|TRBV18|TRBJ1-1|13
CASSRQGPSEAFF
TGTGCCAGCTCACGACAGGGGCCGTCCGAAGCTTTCTTT
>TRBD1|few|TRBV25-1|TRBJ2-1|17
CASSSQRGQGNYNEQFF
TGTGCCAGCAGTTCTCAACGCGGACAGGGGAACTACAATGAGCAGTTCTTC
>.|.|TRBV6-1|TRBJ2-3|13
CASRGTYTDTQYF
TGTGCCAGCAGAGGGACATACACAGATACGCAGTATTTT
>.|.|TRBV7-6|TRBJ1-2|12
CASSSPPGGYTF
TGTGCCAGCAGCTCCCCACCGGGGGGCTACACCTTC
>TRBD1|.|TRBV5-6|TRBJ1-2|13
CASSLRTGTGYTF
TGTGCCAGCAGCCTAAGGACAGGGACTGGCTACACCTTC
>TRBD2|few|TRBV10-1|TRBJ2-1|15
CASSEGTSESNEQFF
TGCGCCAGCAGTGAAGGGACTAGCGAATCCAATGAGCAGTTCTTC
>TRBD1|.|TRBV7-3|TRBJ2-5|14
CASSLTGGDQTQYF
TGTGCCAGCAGCTTGACAGGGGGCGACCAGACCCAGTACTTC
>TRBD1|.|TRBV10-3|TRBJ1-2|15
CAISDRGQAPYGYTF
TGTGCCATCAGTGACCGAGGACAGGCCCCCTATGGCTACACCTTC
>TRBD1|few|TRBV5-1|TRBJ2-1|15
CASSHQGDRQHEQFF
TGCGCCAGCAGCCACCAGGGGGACCGGCAACATGAGCAGTTCTTC
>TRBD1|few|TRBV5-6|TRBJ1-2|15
CASRGQLFTNYGYTF
TGTGCCAGCAGGGGACAGCTTTTTACTAACTATGGCTACACCTTC
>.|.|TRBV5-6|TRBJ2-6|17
CASSFLLWGLGANVLTF
TGTGCCAGCAGCTTCCTCTTGTGGGGGCTTGGGGCCAACGTCCTGACTTTC
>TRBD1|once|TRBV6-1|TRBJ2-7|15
CASSEAGTGGLEQYF
TGTGCCAGCAGTGAAGCGGGGACAGGGGGTTTAGAGCAGTACTTC
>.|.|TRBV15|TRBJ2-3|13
CATSRDTPDTQYF
TGTGCCACCAGCCGGGACACACCAGATACGCAGTATTTT
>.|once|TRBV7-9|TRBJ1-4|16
CSSSLRGAGRREKLFF
TGTTCCAGCAGCTTACGGGGGGCAGGGCGGAGGGAAAAACTGTTTTTT
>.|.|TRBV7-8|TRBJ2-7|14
CASSSDTNSYEQYF
TGTGCCAGCAGCTCAGACACCAATTCCTACGAGCAGTACTTC
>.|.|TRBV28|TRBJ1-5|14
CASSLGQGGQPQHF
TGTGCCAGCAGTTTAGGGCAGGGAGGTCAGCCCCAGCATTTT
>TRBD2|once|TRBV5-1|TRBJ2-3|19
CASSLALSGSNFGADTQYF
TGCGCCAGCAGCTTGGCCCTTAGCGGGAGCAACTTCGGGGCAGATACGCAGTATTTT
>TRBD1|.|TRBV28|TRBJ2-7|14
CASKADRGRGEQYF
TGTGCCAGCAAAGCGGACAGGGGGCGGGGGGAGCAGTACTTC
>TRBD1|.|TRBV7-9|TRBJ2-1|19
CASSLAKFFVRGHDNEQFF
TGTGCCAGCAGCTTAGCGAAATTCTTCGTCAGGGGGCATGACAATGAGCAGTTCTTC
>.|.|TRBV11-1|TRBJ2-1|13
CASSSSTENEQFF
TGTGCCAGCAGCTCATCAACAGAAAATGAGCAGTTCTTC